The rows below give T cell receptor beta chains drawn from one sample of a study of T cell repertoires in cytomegalovirus infection. TCRdb processed the reads anew with MiXCR; each CDR3 protein has one entry. The data contain nearly 700,000 distinct CDR3 sequences, around 35% of them singletons. Their cognate antigens are unknown. Material: cultured PBMCs, obtained from culture after CMV antigen stimulation. The receptors were gathered from a human donor in good health (CMV status not recorded). Some clones in this sample may be carry-over from other donors' samples. Both conserved end residues are part of each CDR3. Fields, in order: V gene, D gene, J gene, clone size, CDR3 DNA, CDR3 protein. D genes are given only for firm matches. The size of a clone is reported for some rows only, either as once, few or many, or as a class for expanded clones.

V: TRBV20-1
D: NA
J: TRBJ2-5
size: NA
DNA: TGCAGTGCTAGAGATCAGACTAGGGGCGGGGAGACCCAGTACTTC
CDR3: CSARDQTRGGETQYF

V: TRBV11-2
D: TRBD2
J: TRBJ2-5
size: few
DNA: TGTGCCAGCAGCCCACTAGCGGTGATCCAAGAGACCCAGTACTTC
CDR3: CASSPLAVIQETQYF

V: TRBV6-2/TRBV6-3
D: NA
J: TRBJ1-5
size: few
DNA: TGTGCCACCGGGTCTCCTCTTAATCAGCCCCAGCATTTT
CDR3: CATGSPLNQPQHF

V: TRBV14
D: NA
J: TRBJ1-1
size: few
DNA: TGTGCCAGCAGCCGCAGACAGATGGGGATGAACACTGAAGCTTTCTTT
CDR3: CASSRRQMGMNTEAFF

V: TRBV5-4
D: TRBD2
J: TRBJ2-7
size: NA
DNA: TGTGCCAGCAGCGCGACACTAGCGGGGGCCACCGTGGCGTACTTC
CDR3: CASSATLAGATVAYF

V: TRBV7-9
D: TRBD1
J: TRBJ1-2
size: NA
DNA: TGTGCCAGCAGTTCAGGGGGCGACTATGGCTACACCTTC
CDR3: CASSSGGDYGYTF

V: TRBV19
D: NA
J: TRBJ1-2
size: NA
DNA: TGTGCCAGTAGTATGGGGACCTTCAACTATGGCTACACCTTC
CDR3: CASSMGTFNYGYTF

V: TRBV7-9
D: TRBD1
J: TRBJ1-2
size: NA
DNA: TGTGCCAGCAGACCCCTAGACAGGGAAAACTATGGCTACACCTTC
CDR3: CASRPLDRENYGYTF

V: TRBV7-4
D: NA
J: TRBJ1-2
size: NA
DNA: TGTGCCAGCAGCTCCCAGGGACCACGAGGTGGCTACACCTTC
CDR3: CASSSQGPRGGYTF

V: TRBV5-1
D: NA
J: TRBJ1-2
size: NA
DNA: TGCGCCAGCAGCTTCGCCAGCGATGGCTACACCTTC
CDR3: CASSFASDGYTF

V: TRBV7-6
D: TRBD1
J: TRBJ2-7
size: NA
DNA: TGTGCCAGCAGCAGACAGGGATACTCCGAGCAGTACTTC
CDR3: CASSRQGYSEQYF

V: TRBV5-1
D: TRBD1
J: TRBJ2-3
size: few
DNA: TGCGCCAGCAGCTTGGGGGCCGGGACAGGGGCAGATACGCAGTATTTT
CDR3: CASSLGAGTGADTQYF

V: TRBV6-6
D: NA
J: TRBJ2-7
size: few
DNA: TGTGCCAGCAGGAGGGGACAAAACGCCTACGAGCAGTACTTC
CDR3: CASRRGQNAYEQYF

V: TRBV7-2
D: NA
J: TRBJ2-7
size: many
DNA: TGTGCCAGCAGCTTAGCGAACTCCTACGAGCAGTACTTC
CDR3: CASSLANSYEQYF

V: TRBV10-3
D: TRBD1
J: TRBJ2-7
size: NA
DNA: TGTGCCGCGTCCTATACCGGGACAGGGGTTCACGAGCAGTACTTC
CDR3: CAASYTGTGVHEQYF

V: TRBV4-1
D: NA
J: TRBJ1-1
size: once
DNA: TGCGCCAGCAGCAGAACAGATTCGGCTACCACTGAAGCTTTCTTT
CDR3: CASSRTDSATTEAFF

V: TRBV7-2
D: TRBD1
J: TRBJ2-5
size: few
DNA: TGTGCCAGCAGCTTCTACAGGGGGCGATACGAGACCCAGTACTTC
CDR3: CASSFYRGRYETQYF

V: TRBV6-2/TRBV6-3
D: NA
J: TRBJ1-4
size: few
DNA: TGTGCCAGCAGTTACTCGGACTCAGAAAAACTGTTTTTT
CDR3: CASSYSDSEKLFF

V: TRBV7-2
D: NA
J: TRBJ1-2
size: many
DNA: TGTGCCAGCAGCTTAGAGGCCACCATGAACTATGGCTACACCTTC
CDR3: CASSLEATMNYGYTF

V: TRBV4-1
D: TRBD2
J: TRBJ2-2
size: once
DNA: TGCGCCAGCAGCCAAGAGGTAGCGGGCCGCACCGGGGAGCTGTTTTTT
CDR3: CASSQEVAGRTGELFF

V: TRBV12-3/TRBV12-4
D: NA
J: TRBJ1-6
size: NA
DNA: TGTGCCAGCAGTTTTGCTGGGGATTCACCCCTCCACTTT
CDR3: CASSFAGDSPLHF

V: TRBV7-6
D: NA
J: TRBJ2-7
size: once
DNA: TGTGCCATCGCAACGCCCTACGAGCAGTACTTC
CDR3: CAIATPYEQYF

V: TRBV7-2
D: TRBD1
J: TRBJ2-7
size: many
DNA: TGTGCCAGCAGATCGACAGGGGGAGGCTACGAGCAGTACTTC
CDR3: CASRSTGGGYEQYF

V: TRBV4-1
D: TRBD2
J: TRBJ2-7
size: NA
DNA: TGCGCCAGCAGCCAAGCAGCGGGAGGAAATTACGAGCAGTACTTC
CDR3: CASSQAAGGNYEQYF

V: TRBV7-2
D: TRBD2
J: TRBJ2-1
size: few
DNA: TGTGCCAGCAGCCCATCTAGCGGGAGGCGAAATGAGCAGTTCTTC
CDR3: CASSPSSGRRNEQFF

V: TRBV6-5
D: TRBD1
J: TRBJ2-1
size: NA
DNA: TGTGCCAGCAGGGGACAGGTTCCCTACAATGAGCAGTTCTTC
CDR3: CASRGQVPYNEQFF

V: TRBV6-2/TRBV6-3
D: NA
J: TRBJ2-1
size: few
DNA: TGTGCCAGCAGTTCGCCGGGGCCCGGGTTCTTC
CDR3: CASSSPGPGFF

V: TRBV6-2/TRBV6-3
D: NA
J: TRBJ1-1
size: once
DNA: TGTGCCAGCATGCAAGGGGATGGGTTTGAAGCTTTCTTT
CDR3: CASMQGDGFEAFF

V: TRBV20-1
D: NA
J: TRBJ2-5
size: NA
DNA: TGCAGTGCTAGCAACAACCGGGACTCACACTTC
CDR3: CSASNNRDSHF

V: TRBV5-1
D: NA
J: TRBJ2-1
size: NA
DNA: TGCGCCAGCAGCTTGGATGGAACAGTAGCGTTCTTC
CDR3: CASSLDGTVAFF

V: TRBV11-1
D: NA
J: TRBJ1-6
size: NA
DNA: TGTGCCAGCAGCGTGGACAACTATAATTCACCCCTCCACTTT
CDR3: CASSVDNYNSPLHF

V: TRBV6-1
D: NA
J: TRBJ2-2
size: NA
DNA: TGTGCCAGCAGAAAAGACGTCACCGGGGAGCTGTTTTTT
CDR3: CASRKDVTGELFF

V: TRBV18
D: NA
J: TRBJ2-3
size: NA
DNA: TGTGCCAGCTCACCATACCGGGGCACAGATACGCAGTATTTT
CDR3: CASSPYRGTDTQYF

V: TRBV6-5
D: NA
J: TRBJ1-1
size: NA
DNA: TGTGCCAGCAGGTCAGGGCGCGGCACTGAAGCTTTCTTT
CDR3: CASRSGRGTEAFF

V: TRBV11-2
D: TRBD2
J: TRBJ2-7
size: NA
DNA: TGTGCCAGCAGGCCTCCGTTCGGGACTAGCGGCTACGAGCAGTACTTC
CDR3: CASRPPFGTSGYEQYF

V: TRBV20-1
D: NA
J: TRBJ1-2
size: NA
DNA: TGCAGTGCTAGGGCCCCCGACTATGGCTACACCTTC
CDR3: CSARAPDYGYTF

V: TRBV7-9
D: NA
J: TRBJ2-5
size: few
DNA: TGTGCCAGCAGTCTTGCTCAGAGACAAGAGACCCAGTACTTC
CDR3: CASSLAQRQETQYF

V: TRBV6-8
D: NA
J: TRBJ1-2
size: NA
DNA: TGTGCCAGCAGTTACTCCCCAGCGAATAACTATGGCTACACCTTC
CDR3: CASSYSPANNYGYTF

V: TRBV12-3/TRBV12-4
D: NA
J: TRBJ1-3
size: NA
DNA: TGTGCCAGCAGTTTAGAGTGGGGTGGAAACACCATATATTTT
CDR3: CASSLEWGGNTIYF

V: TRBV12-3/TRBV12-4
D: NA
J: TRBJ1-5
size: NA
DNA: TGTGCCAGCAGCCCAACAGAAGTATATAGCAATCAGCCCCAGCATTTT
CDR3: CASSPTEVYSNQPQHF

V: TRBV12-3/TRBV12-4
D: TRBD1
J: TRBJ1-1
size: NA
DNA: TGTGCCAGCACCCCGGGACAGGGGGCAGGGACTGAAGCTTTCTTT
CDR3: CASTPGQGAGTEAFF

V: TRBV6-5
D: NA
J: TRBJ2-3
size: few
DNA: TGTGCCAGCAGTTACCTCGGTGCGGGAACAAGCACAGATACGCAGTATTTT
CDR3: CASSYLGAGTSTDTQYF

V: TRBV6-6
D: NA
J: TRBJ1-5
size: once
DNA: TGTGCCAGCAGTTACGTGGGGGAGGGTCAGCCCCAGCATTTT
CDR3: CASSYVGEGQPQHF

V: TRBV2
D: NA
J: TRBJ2-5
size: NA
DNA: TGTGCCAGCAGTGATTCAGGGTGGGGCCAAGAGACCCAGTACTTC
CDR3: CASSDSGWGQETQYF

V: TRBV6-1
D: TRBD2
J: TRBJ2-3
size: few
DNA: TGTGCCAGCAGAGAGGCGGGAGGTCCGGATACGCAGTATTTT
CDR3: CASREAGGPDTQYF